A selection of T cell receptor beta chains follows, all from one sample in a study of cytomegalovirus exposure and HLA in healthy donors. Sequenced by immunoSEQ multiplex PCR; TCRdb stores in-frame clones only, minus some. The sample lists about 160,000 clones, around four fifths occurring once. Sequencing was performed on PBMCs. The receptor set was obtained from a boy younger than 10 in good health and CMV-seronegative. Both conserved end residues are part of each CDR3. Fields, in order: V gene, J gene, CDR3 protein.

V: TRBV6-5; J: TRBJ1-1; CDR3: CASSTGMNTEAFF
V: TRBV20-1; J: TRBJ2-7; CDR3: CSAPTGAEQYF
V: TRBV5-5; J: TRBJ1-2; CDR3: CASSLAPGEGGYTF
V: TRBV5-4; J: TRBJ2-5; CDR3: CASSFGLSETQYF
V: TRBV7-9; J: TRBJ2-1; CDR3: CASSLRLAGSYNEQFF
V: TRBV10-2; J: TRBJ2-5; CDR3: CASSEAGGRETQYF
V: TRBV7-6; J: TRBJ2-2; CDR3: CASSPGINTGELFF
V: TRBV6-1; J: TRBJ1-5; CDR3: CASSEAVEAQHF
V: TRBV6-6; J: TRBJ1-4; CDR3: CASGASLNEKLFF
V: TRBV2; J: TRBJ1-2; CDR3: CASRPGTGTNYGYTF
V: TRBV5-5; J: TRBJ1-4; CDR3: CASSLRHSILNEKLFF
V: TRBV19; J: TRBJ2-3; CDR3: CASSITAGGSDTQYF
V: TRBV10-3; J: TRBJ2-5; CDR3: CATQGLAEETQYF
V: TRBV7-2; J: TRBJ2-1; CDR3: CASSLDGRGGPFF
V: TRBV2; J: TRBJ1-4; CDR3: CASSESGGGEKLFF
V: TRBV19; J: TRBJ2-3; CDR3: CASSMTSNTGMDTQYF
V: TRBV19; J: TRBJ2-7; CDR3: CASSIALGGSYEQYF
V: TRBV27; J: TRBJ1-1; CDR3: CASSRDRINTEAFF
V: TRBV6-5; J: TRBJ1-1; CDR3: CASSYSLFRGEAEAFF
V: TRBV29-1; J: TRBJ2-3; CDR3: CSVDASGATSTDTQYF
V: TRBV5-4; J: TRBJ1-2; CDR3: CASSFRGQGYGYTF
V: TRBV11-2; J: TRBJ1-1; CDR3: CASSLLLTTGSEAFF
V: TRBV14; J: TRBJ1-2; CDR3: CASSPSRTAHYTF
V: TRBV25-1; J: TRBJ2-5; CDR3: CASSEGFERGQETQYF